This is a list of T cell receptor beta chains from one sample in a study of lymphopenia after photon versus proton radiotherapy. Produced via immunoSEQ multiplex PCR; TCRdb's table is partial and in-frame only. The data contain tens of thousands of clones, 84% of them singletons. This specimen was peripheral blood, taken from a patient treated with photon-based radiotherapy. The receptors originated from a woman aged 50 to 60 with pancreatic cancer. Both conserved end residues are part of each CDR3.

j_gene	v_gene	CDR3aa
TRBJ2-1	TRBV7-9	CASSLGSGRTYEQFF
TRBJ2-3	TRBV7-8	CASRRPGQGATDTQYF
TRBJ2-1	TRBV7-2	CASSLEPAGMQFF
TRBJ2-3	TRBV28	CASLTGTSGRTDTQYF
TRBJ1-3	TRBV27	CASREWGSGNTIYF
TRBJ2-5	TRBV27	CASSPLGLAGGETQYF
TRBJ2-2	TRBV10-1	CASSEEHGVGGELFF
TRBJ2-1	TRBV27	CASSHKRDRYNEQFF
TRBJ1-4	TRBV4-1	CASSQVSDEKLFF
TRBJ2-7	TRBV27	CASSPGHGEQYF
TRBJ2-1	TRBV2	CASSPTVEQFF
TRBJ1-1	TRBV29-1	CSVDGTGRGPPEAFF
TRBJ1-1	TRBV18	CASSTGQNTEAFF
TRBJ2-1	TRBV6-5	CASSYSTSGAYNEQFF
TRBJ2-4	TRBV4-1	CASSQDPGGGNIQYF
TRBJ1-5	TRBV29-1	CSVGGQGNQPQHF
TRBJ2-1	TRBV5-1	CASSLADRNEQFF
TRBJ2-1	TRBV5-1	CASSWTGLAPNEQFF
TRBJ2-7	TRBV4-3	CASSQAQPEQYF
TRBJ2-7	TRBV5-4	CASSWDTSYEQYF
TRBJ2-3	TRBV7-3	CASSFEISREGPGYTQYF
TRBJ1-3	TRBV2	CASSEQTASGAGNTIYF